The T cell receptor (beta chain) described here comes from a study of beta chain features in type 1 diabetes. General observations from the study: Small HLA sub-analyses could not settle whether HLA shapes TCRB rearrangement.

The V and J ends lost 0 bases and 1 base respectively, with 3 bases between them. The CDR3 covers 13 residues. The germline V gene encodes CDR1 KGHSH and CDR2 LQKENI. This clone was detected a few times. Antigen: not known. Of the isolated RNA, all was reverse transcribed, and so the sequenced material was expressed TCRB transcripts. The average output of naive, central memory and regulatory T cell samples was about 3.57 million reads. Method: immunoSEQ multiplex PCR; TCRdb's copy keeps in-frame clones and lacks some. The sample carries 200,000 to 250,000 clones, about a tenth recorded once. J is TRBJ1-1 and V is TRBV18; no definite D call. The receptor was isolated from a man between 18 and 35 years old in good health. The source material was central memory CD4+ T cells from blood. CDR3 loop: CASSPPRNTEAFF. The CDR3 DNA follows: TGTGCCAGCTCACCACCACGGAACACTGAAGCTTTCTTT.